This entry is about one T cell receptor (beta chain). A few counts support this clone. The antigen it recognizes is unknown. No much larger clone is present one base from it, and per-base qualities are unavailable. The germline V gene supplies CDR1 SGHRS and CDR2 YFSETQ. Including the terminal cysteine and phenylalanine, the CDR3 comprises 14 residues. The kept DNA is CDR3 alone, 42 bases in frame from the first base. From V the trimming removes 0 bases and from J it removes 4 bases, while the gene matches leave 2 bases of the junction unaccounted for. TCRbeta CDR3 regions were amplified from genomic DNA using the immunoSEQ Assay, a bias-controlled multiplex PCR. In the original analysis: The number of nucleated cells in each sample was estimated by amplification of reference gene primers within the assay. Sequence reads were collapsed and filtered to measure the absolute abundance of every unique TCRbeta CDR3 rearrangement. For each sample, productive Simpson clonality was calculated as the square root of Simpson's diversity index across productive rearrangements. TCRdb mirrors the immuneACCESS table, restricted to in-frame sequences. Some clones are absent from its copies; in checked studies, under half trace to an unresolved V gene, and the reason for the others is unknown. V and J calls and clone size come straight from that table; D and trimming were deduced from the DNA. The sample table records roughly 100,000 clones; roughly 81% of these occur just once. The top ten hold roughly 10% of the sample.

This entry is derived from a study of blood T cell repertoires in COVID-19 (dated by TCRdb to about 2020). About the full investigation: Samples covering the acute and convalescent phases of COVID-19 were provided by collaborators in the United States, Italy and Spain. The material from the prospective study consisted of cDNA or gDNA derived from T cells, B-cell-depleted T cells, or PBMCs. The dataset comprised deeply sampled blood TCRbeta repertoires from subjects exposed to, actively infected with, or recovered from COVID-19. A freely available public database, intended as a resource for researchers studying the immune response to SARS-CoV-2, is where the repertoires were released. The samples were drawn from the first 160 participants of the ongoing ImmuneRACE study and from over a thousand subjects provided by 6 global collaborators. Nearly every sample came with metadata listing a de-identified subject ID, COVID-19 status, age in years and sex. Where HLA class I and class II types were available, the types were taken from metadata supplied by the sample provider, not from assay-based typing.

Here is what the overall study found, with its caveats: The quantity of clinical and demographic metadata differed by source and by participant and was supplied without curation.

Whole blood was collected in K2EDTA tubes by collaborating institutions according to the institutions' own protocols. For TCRbeta analysis, collaborator samples were shipped as frozen whole blood, as isolated PBMCs, or as DNA extracted from either sample type. The clonotype originates from a woman aged 70-85 years with acute or convalescent COVID-19. The specimen sequenced was peripheral blood. The V and J segments used are TRBV5-1 and TRBJ1-2, with 8 bases matching TRBD1. DNA sequence: TGCGCCAGCAGCTTGGGGGACAGGACCTATGGCTACACCTTC. Translated, it gives CASSLGDRTYGYTF.